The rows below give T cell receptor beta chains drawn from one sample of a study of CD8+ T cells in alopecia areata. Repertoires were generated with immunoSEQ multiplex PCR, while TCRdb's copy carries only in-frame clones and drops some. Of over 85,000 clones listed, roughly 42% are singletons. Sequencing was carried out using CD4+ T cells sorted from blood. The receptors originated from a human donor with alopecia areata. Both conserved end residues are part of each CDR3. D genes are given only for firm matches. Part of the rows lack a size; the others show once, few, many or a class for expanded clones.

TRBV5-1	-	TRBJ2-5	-	TGCGCCAGCAGCGGGTCAGCGGGTATAGAGACCCAGTACTTC	CASSGSAGIETQYF
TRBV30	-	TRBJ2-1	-	TGTGCCTGGGTCGCTGGGAGCTCCTACAATGAGCAGTTCTTC	CAWVAGSSYNEQFF
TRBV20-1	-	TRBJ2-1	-	TGCAGTGCTAGAGTGGGTTTTCTGCAGTTCTTC	CSARVGFLQFF
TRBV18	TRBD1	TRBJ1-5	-	TGTGCCAGCTCACGGGACAGCGATACAGCCCAGCATTTT	CASSRDSDTAQHF
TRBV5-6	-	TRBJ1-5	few	TGTGCCAGCAGCCGGGGACTGGCAAATCAGCCCCAGCATTTT	CASSRGLANQPQHF
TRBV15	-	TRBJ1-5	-	TGTGCCACCAGCAGAGGCTTGGAGCCCCAGCATTTT	CATSRGLEPQHF
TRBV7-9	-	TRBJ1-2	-	TGTGCCAGCAGCCCAGAAGTACTTCTCGGAGGTGGCTACACCTTC	CASSPEVLLGGGYTF
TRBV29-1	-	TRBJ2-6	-	TGCAGCGTATATTACTCTGGGGCCAACGTCCTGACTTTC	CSVYYSGANVLTF
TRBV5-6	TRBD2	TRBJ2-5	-	TGTGCCAGCAGCTATAGCGGGATGGAGGCCCAGTACTTC	CASSYSGMEAQYF
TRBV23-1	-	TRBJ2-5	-	TGCGCCAGCAGTCTTCGAACGGACCTGTTTCCACTTCAAGAGACCCAGTACTTC	CASSLRTDLFPLQETQYF
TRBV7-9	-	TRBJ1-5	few	TGTGCCAGCAGCTTACAGGGGCGAGGAGGCAATCAGCCCCAGCATTTT	CASSLQGRGGNQPQHF
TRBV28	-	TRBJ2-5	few	TGTGCCAGCAGCCTCGTTGACCAAGAGACCCAGTACTTC	CASSLVDQETQYF
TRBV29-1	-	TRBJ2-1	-	TGCAGCCCCCGGGTGGGAGGTGAGCAGTTCTTC	CSPRVGGEQFF
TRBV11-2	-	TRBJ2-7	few	TGTGCCAGCAGCTTATTCGGCGGACAGATCTACGAGCAGTACTTC	CASSLFGGQIYEQYF
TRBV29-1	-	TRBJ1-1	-	TGCAGCGCTGAAGGCCGGCAGGGGTTGAACACTGAAGCTTTCTTT	CSAEGRQGLNTEAFF
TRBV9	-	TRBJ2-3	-	TGTGCCAGCAGCGTAAACAGGAACACAGATACGCAGTATTTT	CASSVNRNTDTQYF
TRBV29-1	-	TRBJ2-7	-	TGCAGCGTTGAAAAGGTTAGGGACTCAGGCCTCTCCTACGAGCAGTACTTC	CSVEKVRDSGLSYEQYF
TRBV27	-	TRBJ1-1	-	TGTGCCAGCAGCCGCGACGTCTTTGTTGGTGAAGCTTTCTTT	CASSRDVFVGEAFF
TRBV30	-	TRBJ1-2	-	TGTGCCTGGATAAACTCCAGGGAGTTTGCCTATGGCTACACCTTC	CAWINSREFAYGYTF
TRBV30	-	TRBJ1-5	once	TGTGCCTGGAGCCGCGGGGAGTTCGGGAATCAGCCCCAGCATTTT	CAWSRGEFGNQPQHF
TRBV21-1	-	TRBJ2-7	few	TGTGCCAGCAGCAACGATGAGCAGTACTTC	CASSNDEQYF
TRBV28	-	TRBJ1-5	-	TGTGCCAGCACCCGAGGGGGACAGCCCCAGCATTTT	CASTRGGQPQHF
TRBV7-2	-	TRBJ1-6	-	TGTGCCAGCATCCCCCGGGTGGCCGATAATTCACCCCTCCACTTT	CASIPRVADNSPLHF
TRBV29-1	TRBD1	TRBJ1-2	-	TGCAGCGTAACAGGGGAAGACTATGGCTACACCTTC	CSVTGEDYGYTF
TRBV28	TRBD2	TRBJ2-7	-	TGTGCCAGCAGTTTGACTAGCGGGGGACACTCCTACGAGCAGTACTTC	CASSLTSGGHSYEQYF